This TCR beta chain was observed in a study of cytomegalovirus exposure and HLA in healthy donors. A note on this clone: Its antigen is not known.

The V end was cut by 4 bases, the J end by 7 bases, with 23 bases between. Germline V gene lookup returns CDR1 SGHRS and CDR2 YFSETQ. This CDR3 region has 16 residues. It was with 60 Vbeta and 13 Jbeta primers that the PCR ran. Some clones are missing from TCRdb's copy, which holds only in-frame ones; the method was immunoSEQ multiplex PCR. The repertoire includes more than 140,000 clones, roughly 78% of them detected once, and roughly 3.2% sits in the top ten. General study results and limits: In a later analysis, most CMV-associated TCR beta chains appeared HLA-restricted. Most subjects had HLA-A and HLA-B alleles reportedly predicted accurately by TCR beta sequences. The study assumed roughly uniform donor sequencing depth for presence/absence analyses. Several of the most significant clusters appeared, in a later analysis, to be linked to common viral pathogens.

The chain recombines TRBV5-1 with TRBJ1-1; D may be TRBD1 (5 bases). Sample: PBMCs. The origin of this receptor is a man aged 18 to 30 in good health and CMV-seropositive. The CDR3 DNA follows: TGCGCCAGCAGCCCGACCCAGGGCAGGGTTAATGTTGAAGCTTTCTTT. It codes for CASSPTQGRVNVEAFF.